These T cell receptor beta chains were read from a single sample in a study of T-cell memory formation after mild COVID-19. TCRdb called the 5' RACE reads again in MiXCR, with one record for every CDR3 protein. The table has about 270,000 distinct CDR3 sequences, about a sixth seen once. What was sequenced was PBMCs or a T cell subset sorted from them (not recorded which). Receptors originate from a young man who had mild COVID-19 (a few samples of this study predate the infection). Cell type and time point are not known. The CDR3 runs from the conserved cysteine through the conserved F or W. A D gene is named only where the DNA matches it firmly. Where a row states a size, it is once, few, many or the class of an expanded clone; other rows omit it.

v_call	cdr3_length	j_call	d_call	clone_size	cdr3_nt	cdr3_aa
TRBV12-3/TRBV12-4	17	TRBJ1-3	.	.	TGTGCCAGCAGTCTCCTTCATAGCGTAAGCTCTGGAAACACCATATATTTT	CASSLLHSVSSGNTIYF
TRBV5-1	14	TRBJ1-1	.	few	TGCGCCAGTAGGAGGGGCCCAGAGAACACTGAAGCTTTCTTT	CASRRGPENTEAFF
TRBV12-3/TRBV12-4	12	TRBJ1-1	.	few	TGTGCCAGCAGCAAGTTGAACACTGAAGCTTTCTTT	CASSKLNTEAFF
TRBV2	13	TRBJ2-2	.	.	TGTGCCAGCAGTAGGACATACACCGGGGAGCTGTTTTTT	CASSRTYTGELFF
TRBV5-1	13	TRBJ1-1	.	.	TGCGCCAGCAGTATTCAGGAGGACACTGAAGCTTTCTTT	CASSIQEDTEAFF
TRBV20-1	18	TRBJ2-1	TRBD2	few	TGCAGTGCTAAGGGACTAGCGGGGGGAATTAGCTCCTACAATGAGCAGTTCTTC	CSAKGLAGGISSYNEQFF
TRBV15	13	TRBJ1-1	.	few	TGTGCCACCAGCAGAGACCATGTGTCTGAAGCTTTCTTT	CATSRDHVSEAFF
TRBV27	21	TRBJ2-3	TRBD1	few	TGTGCCAGCAGTTTATTCCTATCCACAGGGGGCTCCGCCACTAGCACAGATACGCAGTATTTT	CASSLFLSTGGSATSTDTQYF
TRBV6-2/TRBV6-3	15	TRBJ2-4	TRBD1	few	TGTGCCAGCAGATCTACAGGGGAAGCCAAAAACATTCAGTACTTC	CASRSTGEAKNIQYF
TRBV11-2	11	TRBJ1-6	.	few	TGTGCCAGCGCATTGAATTCACCCCTCCACTTT	CASALNSPLHF
TRBV5-1	14	TRBJ2-5	.	.	TGCGCCAGCAGCTCCCGGACAGTGGGAGAGACCCAGTACTTC	CASSSRTVGETQYF
TRBV27	14	TRBJ1-5	.	.	TGTGCCAGCAGCGCAGGGCTTGGCAATCAGCCCCAGCATTTT	CASSAGLGNQPQHF
TRBV20-1	13	TRBJ2-5	.	.	TGCAGTGCTGATCGCTCGGGGGAAGAGACCCAGTACTTC	CSADRSGEETQYF
TRBV5-1	14	TRBJ2-3	.	few	TGCGCCAGCAGCGTACAATCTGGGGCAAATACGCAGTATTTT	CASSVQSGANTQYF
TRBV28	16	TRBJ1-5	.	many	TGTGCCAGCAGTTTACTGGGGATACTACCGCGTCAGCCCCAGCATTTT	CASSLLGILPRQPQHF
TRBV9	14	TRBJ1-4	TRBD1	.	TGTGCCAGCAGCTCAGTAACAGGGGTCGGGAAACTGTTTTTT	CASSSVTGVGKLFF
TRBV5-1	14	TRBJ2-2	.	.	TGCGCCAGCAGCTTGTTAGGGCTCGGCGGGGAGCTGTTTTTT	CASSLLGLGGELFF
TRBV5-1	16	TRBJ2-3	.	few	TGCGCCAGCAGCTTGTGGCCTTCCACTAGCACAGATACGCAGTATTTT	CASSLWPSTSTDTQYF
TRBV7-2	14	TRBJ2-2	.	few	TGTGCCAGCGGAAGGATTTCGAACACCGGGGAGCTGTTTTTT	CASGRISNTGELFF